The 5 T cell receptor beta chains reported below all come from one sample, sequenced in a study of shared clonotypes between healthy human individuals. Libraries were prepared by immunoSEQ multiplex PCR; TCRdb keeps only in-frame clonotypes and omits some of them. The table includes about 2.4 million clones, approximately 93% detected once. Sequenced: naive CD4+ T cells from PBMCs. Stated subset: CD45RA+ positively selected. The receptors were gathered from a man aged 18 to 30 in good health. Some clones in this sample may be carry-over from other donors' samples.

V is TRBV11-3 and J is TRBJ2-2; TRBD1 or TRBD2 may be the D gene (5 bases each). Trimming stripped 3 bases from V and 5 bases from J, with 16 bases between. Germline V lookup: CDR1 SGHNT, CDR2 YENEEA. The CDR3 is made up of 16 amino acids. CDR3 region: CASSFSGTLNTGELFF. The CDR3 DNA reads TGTGCCAGCAGCTTTTCGGGGACCTTGAATACCGGGGAGCTGTTTTTT.

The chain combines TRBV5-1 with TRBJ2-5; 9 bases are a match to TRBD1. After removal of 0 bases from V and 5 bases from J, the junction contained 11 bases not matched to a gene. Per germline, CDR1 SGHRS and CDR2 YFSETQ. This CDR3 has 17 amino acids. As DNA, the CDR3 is TGCGCCAGCAGCTTGGACCCACTGACAGGGGGGGTGGAGACCCAGTACTTC. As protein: CASSLDPLTGGVETQYF.

CDR3 residues: CASSSGQGDSNQPQHF. The CDR3 DNA is TGCGCCAGCAGCTCAGGACAGGGAGATAGCAATCAGCCCCAGCATTTT. V is TRBV5-1 and J is TRBJ1-5; 8 bases fit TRBD1. The CDR3 contains 16 residues. Germline V gives CDR1 SGHRS, CDR2 YFSETQ. V lost 3 bases and J lost 0; bases outside the gene matches: 5.

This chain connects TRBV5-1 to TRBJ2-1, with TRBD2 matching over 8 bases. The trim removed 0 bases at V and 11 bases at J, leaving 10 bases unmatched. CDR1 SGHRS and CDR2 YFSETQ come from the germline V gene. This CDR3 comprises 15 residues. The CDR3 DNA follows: TGCGCCAGCAGCTTGGGGGATGGCGGGAGGTCGCAGCAGTTCTTC. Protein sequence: CASSLGDGGRSQQFF.

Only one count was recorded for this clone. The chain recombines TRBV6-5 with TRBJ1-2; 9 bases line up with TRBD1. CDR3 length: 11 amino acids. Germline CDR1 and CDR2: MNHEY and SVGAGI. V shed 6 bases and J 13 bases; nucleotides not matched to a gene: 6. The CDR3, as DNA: TGTGCCAGCAGCCGGGACAGGGAAGTCACCTTC. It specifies CASSRDREVTF.